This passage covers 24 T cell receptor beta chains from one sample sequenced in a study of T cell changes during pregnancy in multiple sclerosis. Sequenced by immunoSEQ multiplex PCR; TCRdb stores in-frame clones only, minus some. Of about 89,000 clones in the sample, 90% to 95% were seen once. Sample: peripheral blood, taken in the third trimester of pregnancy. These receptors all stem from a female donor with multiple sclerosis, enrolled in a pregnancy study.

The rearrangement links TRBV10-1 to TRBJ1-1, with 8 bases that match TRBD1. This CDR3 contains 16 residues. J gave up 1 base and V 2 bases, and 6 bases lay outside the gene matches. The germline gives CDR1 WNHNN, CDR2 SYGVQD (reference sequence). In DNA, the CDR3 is TGCGCCAGCAGTGAGGAACCGGGGACAGGGAACACTGAAGCTTTCTTT. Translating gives CASSEEPGTGNTEAFF.

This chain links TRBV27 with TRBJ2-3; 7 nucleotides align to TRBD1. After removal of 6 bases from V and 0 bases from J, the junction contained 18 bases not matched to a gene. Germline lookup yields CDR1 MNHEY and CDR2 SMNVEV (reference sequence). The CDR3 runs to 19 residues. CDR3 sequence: CASSFRGRPSPISTDTQYF. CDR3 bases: TGTGCCAGCAGCTTTAGGGGGCGACCCTCTCCTATTAGCACAGATACGCAGTATTTT.

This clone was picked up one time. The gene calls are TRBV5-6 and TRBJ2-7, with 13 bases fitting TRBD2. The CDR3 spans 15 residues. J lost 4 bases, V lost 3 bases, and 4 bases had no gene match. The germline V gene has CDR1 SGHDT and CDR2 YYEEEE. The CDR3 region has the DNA TGTGCCAGCAGCTCTCGGACTAGCGGGAGATACGAGCAGTACTTC. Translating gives CASSSRTSGRYEQYF.

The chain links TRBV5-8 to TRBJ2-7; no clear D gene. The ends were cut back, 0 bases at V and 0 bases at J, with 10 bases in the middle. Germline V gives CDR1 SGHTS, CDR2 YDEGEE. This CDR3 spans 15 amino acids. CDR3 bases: TGTGCCAGCAGCTTGGGCGGCCATAGCTCCTACGAGCAGTACTTC. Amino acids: CASSLGGHSSYEQYF.

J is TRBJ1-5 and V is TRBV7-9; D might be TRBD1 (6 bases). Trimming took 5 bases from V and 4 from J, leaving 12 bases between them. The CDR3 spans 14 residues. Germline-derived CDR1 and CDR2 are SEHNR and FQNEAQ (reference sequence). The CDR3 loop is CASSLGQRNQPQHF. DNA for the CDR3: TGTGCCAGCAGCCTAGGACAGAGAAATCAGCCCCAGCATTTT.

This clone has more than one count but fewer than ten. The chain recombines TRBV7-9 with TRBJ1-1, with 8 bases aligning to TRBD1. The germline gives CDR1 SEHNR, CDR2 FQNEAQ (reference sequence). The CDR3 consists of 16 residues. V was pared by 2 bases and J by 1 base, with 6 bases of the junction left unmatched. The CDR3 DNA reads TGTGCCAGCAGCTTATCCCCGGACAGGGCGAACACTGAAGCTTTCTTT. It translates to CASSLSPDRANTEAFF.

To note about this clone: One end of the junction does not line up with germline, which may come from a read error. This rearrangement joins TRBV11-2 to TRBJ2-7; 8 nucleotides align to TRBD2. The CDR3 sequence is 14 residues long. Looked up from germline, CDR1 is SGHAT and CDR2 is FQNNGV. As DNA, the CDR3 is TGTGCCAGCACCTTACAACCGGGAGGGTACGAGCAGTACTTC. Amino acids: CASTLQPGGYEQYF.

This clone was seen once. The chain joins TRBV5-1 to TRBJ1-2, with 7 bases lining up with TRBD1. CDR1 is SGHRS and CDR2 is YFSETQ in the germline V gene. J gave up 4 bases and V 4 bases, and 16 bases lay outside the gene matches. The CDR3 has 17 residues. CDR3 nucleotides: TGCGCCAGCAGCCCCTTACCGGGACAGCCGAGGCTCTATGGCTACACCTTC. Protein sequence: CASSPLPGQPRLYGYTF. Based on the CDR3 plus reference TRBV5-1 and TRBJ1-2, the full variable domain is KAGVTQTPRYLIKTRGQQVTLSCSPISGHRSVSWYQQTPGQGLQFLFEYFSETQRNKGNFPGRFSGRQFSNSRSEMNVSTLELGDSALYLCASSPLPGQPRLYGYTFGSGTRLTVV.

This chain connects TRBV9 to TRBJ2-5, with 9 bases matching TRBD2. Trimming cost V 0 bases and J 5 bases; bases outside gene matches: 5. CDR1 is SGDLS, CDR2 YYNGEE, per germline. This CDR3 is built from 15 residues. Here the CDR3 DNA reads TGTGCCAGCAGCGTAGACGGCGGGAGGGGTGAGACCCAGTACTTC. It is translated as CASSVDGGRGETQYF.

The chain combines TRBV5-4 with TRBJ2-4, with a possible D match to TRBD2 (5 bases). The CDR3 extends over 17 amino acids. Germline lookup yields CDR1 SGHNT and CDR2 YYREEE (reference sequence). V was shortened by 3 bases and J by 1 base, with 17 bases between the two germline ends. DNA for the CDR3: TGTGCCAGCAGCTCCTTAGAGGGTCCCGCGGCCAAAAACATTCAGTACTTC. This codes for CASSSLEGPAAKNIQYF.

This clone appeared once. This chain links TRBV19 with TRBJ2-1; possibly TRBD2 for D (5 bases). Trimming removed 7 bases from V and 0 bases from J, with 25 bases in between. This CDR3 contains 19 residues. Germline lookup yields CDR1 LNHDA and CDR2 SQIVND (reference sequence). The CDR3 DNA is TGTGCCAGTACCCCGTTCGGTAAGATAGCGAGAAGCTCCTACAATGAGCAGTTCTTC. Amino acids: CASTPFGKIARSSYNEQFF.

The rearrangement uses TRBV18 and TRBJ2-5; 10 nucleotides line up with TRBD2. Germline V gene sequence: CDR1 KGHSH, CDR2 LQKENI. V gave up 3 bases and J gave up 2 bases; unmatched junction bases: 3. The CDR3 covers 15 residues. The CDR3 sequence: CASSPRTSGQETQYF. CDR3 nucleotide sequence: TGTGCCAGCTCACCCCGGACTAGCGGTCAAGAGACCCAGTACTTC.

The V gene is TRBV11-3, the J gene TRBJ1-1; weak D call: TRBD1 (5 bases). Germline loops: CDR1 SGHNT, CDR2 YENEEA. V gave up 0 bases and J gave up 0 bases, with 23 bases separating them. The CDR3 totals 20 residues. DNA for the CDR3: TGTGCCAGCAGCTTAGACCCCAATCCGGTCTTAGGACACCTGAACACTGAAGCTTTCTTT. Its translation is CASSLDPNPVLGHLNTEAFF.

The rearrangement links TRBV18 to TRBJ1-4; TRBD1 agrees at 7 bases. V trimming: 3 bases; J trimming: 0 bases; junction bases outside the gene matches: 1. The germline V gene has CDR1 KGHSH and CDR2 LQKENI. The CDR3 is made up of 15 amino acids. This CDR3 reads CASSPDRTTNEKLFF. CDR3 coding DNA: TGTGCCAGCTCACCGGACAGGACAACTAATGAAAAACTGTTTTTT. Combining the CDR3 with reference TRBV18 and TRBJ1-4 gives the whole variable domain NAGVMQNPRHLVRRRGQEARLRCSPMKGHSHVYWYRQLPEEGLKFMVYLQKENIIDESGMPKERFSAEFPKEGPSILRIQQVVRGDSAAYFCASSPDRTTNEKLFFGSGTQLSVL.

CDR3 residues: CASSSPGTSGNNEQFF. CDR3 sequence (DNA): TGTGCCAGCAGTTCCCCCGGGACTAGCGGGAACAATGAGCAGTTCTTC. The chain carries TRBV27 and TRBJ2-1; 13 bases are a match to TRBD2. The CDR3 is made up of 16 amino acids. The V and J ends lost 4 bases and 5 bases, in that order; junction bases with no gene match: 5. In germline, CDR1 is MNHEY, CDR2 SMNVEV (reference sequence).

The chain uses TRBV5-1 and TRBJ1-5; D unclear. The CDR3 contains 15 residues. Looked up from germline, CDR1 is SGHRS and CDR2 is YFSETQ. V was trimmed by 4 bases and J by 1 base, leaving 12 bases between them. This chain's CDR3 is CASSPLGGSNQPQHF. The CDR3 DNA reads TGCGCCAGCAGCCCGTTAGGAGGGAGCAATCAGCCCCAGCATTTT. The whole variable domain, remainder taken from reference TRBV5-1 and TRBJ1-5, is KAGVTQTPRYLIKTRGQQVTLSCSPISGHRSVSWYQQTPGQGLQFLFEYFSETQRNKGNFPGRFSGRQFSNSRSEMNVSTLELGDSALYLCASSPLGGSNQPQHFGDGTRLSIL.

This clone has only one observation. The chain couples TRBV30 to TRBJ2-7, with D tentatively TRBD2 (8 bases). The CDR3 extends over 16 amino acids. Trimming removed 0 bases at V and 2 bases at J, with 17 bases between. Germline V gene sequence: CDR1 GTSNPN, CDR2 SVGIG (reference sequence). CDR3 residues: CAWSVREGTVTYEQYF. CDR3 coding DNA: TGTGCCTGGAGTGTACGGGAGGGGACAGTCACCTACGAGCAGTACTTC.

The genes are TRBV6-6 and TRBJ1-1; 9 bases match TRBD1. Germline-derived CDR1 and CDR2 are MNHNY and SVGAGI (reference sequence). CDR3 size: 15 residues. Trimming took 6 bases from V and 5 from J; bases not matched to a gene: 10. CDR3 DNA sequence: TGTGCCAGCAGGGACCCCGGGACAGGGTTGACTGAAGCTTTCTTT. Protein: CASRDPGTGLTEAFF.

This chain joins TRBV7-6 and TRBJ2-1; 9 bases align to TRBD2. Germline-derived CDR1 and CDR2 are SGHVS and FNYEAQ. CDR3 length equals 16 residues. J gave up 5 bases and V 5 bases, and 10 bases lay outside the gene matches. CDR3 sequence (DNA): TGTGCCAGCAGCCTCTTTACTAGCGGGCGGAACAATGAGCAGTTCTTC. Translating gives CASSLFTSGRNNEQFF.

The DNA of the CDR3 is TGTGCCAGCAGCCGAGTCCCGGGACAGGTTAACCGCTACGAGCAGTACTTC. Translating gives CASSRVPGQVNRYEQYF. The chain couples TRBV4-2 to TRBJ2-7; 8 nucleotides line up with TRBD1. The germline V gene encodes CDR1 LGHNA and CDR2 YNFKEQ. V shed 4 bases, J shed 3 bases, and the junction held 14 bases outside the gene matches. This CDR3 contains 17 residues.

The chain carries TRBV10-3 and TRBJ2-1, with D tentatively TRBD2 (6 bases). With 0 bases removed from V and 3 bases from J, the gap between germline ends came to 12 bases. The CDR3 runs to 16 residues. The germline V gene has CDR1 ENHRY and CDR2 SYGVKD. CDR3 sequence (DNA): TGTGCCATCAGTGAGTCGGTTAGCGGATACTACAATGAGCAGTTCTTC. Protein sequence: CAISESVSGYYNEQFF.

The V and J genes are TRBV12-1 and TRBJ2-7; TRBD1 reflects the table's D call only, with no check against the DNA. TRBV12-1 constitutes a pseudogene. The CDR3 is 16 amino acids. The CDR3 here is CASSSALGQGGYEQYF. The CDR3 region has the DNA TGTGCCAGCAGCTCTGCCTTGGGACAGGGGGGCTACGAGCAGTACTTC.

CDR3 protein: CASSLDGGAVSQPQHF. CDR3 in DNA: TGTGCCAGCAGCTTAGATGGGGGGGCGGTCAGTCAGCCCCAGCATTTT. The chain links TRBV11-2 to TRBJ1-5; tentatively, D is TRBD1 (6 bases). This CDR3 has 16 residues. V dropped 0 bases and J dropped 6 bases, with 15 bases sitting between them. The germline V gene has CDR1 SGHAT and CDR2 FQNNGV.

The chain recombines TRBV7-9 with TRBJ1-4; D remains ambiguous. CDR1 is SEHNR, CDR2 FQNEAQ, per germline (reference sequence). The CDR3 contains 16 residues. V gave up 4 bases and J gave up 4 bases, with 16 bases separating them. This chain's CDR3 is CASSSGSDGLNEKLFF. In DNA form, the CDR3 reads TGTGCCAGCAGCTCAGGTTCGGACGGACTTAATGAAAAACTGTTTTTT.